These 25 T cell receptor beta chains originate from one sample sequenced in a study of T cell responses to AZD1222 COVID-19 vaccine. The assay was immunoSEQ multiplex PCR, and TCRdb's table has in-frame clones only and misses some. The table lists more than 150,000 clones, 85% to 95% of them singletons. Sequencing was performed on peripheral blood, taken on day 0 of AZD1222 vaccination. Receptors originate from an adult in good health.

The chain employs TRBV7-9 and TRBJ2-2, with TRBD1 matching over 9 bases. V was pared by 6 bases and J by 6 bases, with 5 bases of the junction left unmatched. The CDR3 is made up of 14 amino acids. CDR1 and CDR2 (germline): SEHNR, FQNEAQ (reference sequence). Here the CDR3 DNA reads TGTGCCAGCAGGCCTACAGGGGGCCCCGGGGAGCTGTTTTTT. Protein product: CASRPTGGPGELFF.

The chain employs TRBV18 and TRBJ1-1; D is possibly TRBD1 (6 bases). V lost 6 bases and J lost 0, with 14 bases in between. This CDR3 spans 15 amino acids. Germline CDR1 reads KGHSH; CDR2 reads LQKENI. CDR3 nucleotides: TGTGCCAGCTCCCCCGGACAGACTATGAACACTGAAGCTTTCTTT. Amino acid sequence: CASSPGQTMNTEAFF.

This chain joins TRBV9 and TRBJ2-5; 11 nucleotides line up with TRBD2. This CDR3 comprises 17 residues. Germline loops: CDR1 SGDLS, CDR2 YYNGEE. The V segment lost 0 bases and the J segment 2 bases; nucleotides outside the gene matches: 6. The CDR3 nucleotides are TGTGCCAGCAGCGTAGGTATAACTAGCGGGGGTCAAGAGACCCAGTACTTC. It yields the protein CASSVGITSGGQETQYF.

In DNA, the CDR3 is TGTGCCAGCAGTTTGTCAGTTTGGACGGGTGGAAGTGGCTACACCTTC. Translated, it gives CASSLSVWTGGSGYTF. The chain combines TRBV27 with TRBJ1-2; D not resolved. In germline, CDR1 is MNHEY, CDR2 SMNVEV (reference sequence). V was pared by 3 bases and J by 7 bases, with 21 bases between. The CDR3 extends over 16 amino acids.

This chain uses TRBV27 with TRBJ1-2; D gene uncertain. CDR3 length: 12 amino acids. The germline V gene encodes CDR1 MNHEY and CDR2 SMNVEV (reference sequence). V was cut by 5 bases and J by 7 bases, with 11 bases left in between. The CDR3 nucleotides read TGTGCCAGCAGTCCCCTCGGTAGTGGCTACACCTTC. It specifies CASSPLGSGYTF.

The chain joins TRBV15 to TRBJ1-6; TRBD1 agrees at 10 bases. Germline V gene lookup returns CDR1 LNHNV and CDR2 YYDKDF (reference sequence). The V segment lost 5 bases and the J segment 5 bases; nucleotides outside the gene matches: 6. This CDR3 is 16 amino acids long. CDR3 sequence reads: CATSPDRGRNNSPLHF. For the CDR3, the DNA is TGTGCCACCAGCCCCGACAGGGGGCGGAATAATTCACCCCTCCACTTT. The variable domain in full, with the rest retrieved from reference TRBV15 and TRBJ1-6, is DAMVIQNPRYQVTQFGKPVTLSCSQTLNHNVMYWYQQKSSQAPKLLFHYYDKDFNNEADTPDNFQSRRPNTSFCFLDIRSPGLGDTAMYLCATSPDRGRNNSPLHFGNGTRLTVT.

The chain combines TRBV4-2 with TRBJ2-1, with a weak D call TRBD1 (6 bases). Between the trimmed V and J ends, which lost 1 base and 7 bases, there was a span of 8 bases. The V gene's germline CDR1 is LGHNA and CDR2 YNFKEQ. CDR3 length equals 13 residues. The CDR3 DNA reads TGTGCCAGCAGCCAAGGAGGGGGAAATGAGCAGTTCTTC. As protein: CASSQGGGNEQFF.

The chain has TRBV30 and TRBJ1-1; D is perhaps TRBD1 (6 bases). Looked up from germline, CDR1 is GTSNPN and CDR2 is SVGIG (reference sequence). V was trimmed by 0 bases and J by 4 bases, leaving 9 bases between them. The CDR3 runs 13 residues. The CDR3 reads CAWSVGGGTEAFF. CDR3 DNA: TGTGCCTGGAGTGTAGGGGGTGGCACTGAAGCTTTCTTT.

V gene TRBV6-2 or TRBV6-3 combines with J gene TRBJ2-7; the D gene is possibly TRBD1 (6 bases). Trimming removed 2 bases from V and 6 bases from J, with 8 bases in between. The CDR3 sequence is 12 residues long. CDR1 is MNHEY and CDR2 is SVGEGT in the germline V gene. CDR3 residues: CASSYQGFEQYV. The CDR3 nucleotides read TGTGCCAGCAGTTACCAGGGGTTCGAGCAGTACGTC.

The chain is built from TRBV7-9 and TRBJ2-7, with 10 bases that match TRBD1. J was trimmed by 2 bases and V by 7 bases; bases with no gene match: 8. Germline V gene data show CDR1 as SEHNR and CDR2 as FQNEAQ (reference sequence). CDR3 length equals 15 residues. The CDR3 loop reads CASNQPGQGTYEQYF. For the CDR3, the DNA is TGTGCCAGCAACCAACCGGGACAGGGGACCTACGAGCAGTACTTC.

The chain couples TRBV11-1 to TRBJ1-1; maybe TRBD1 (5 bases). Per germline, CDR1 SGHAT and CDR2 FQDESV (reference sequence). This CDR3 region has 14 residues. The V gene lost 5 bases and the J gene lost 3 bases, with 13 bases spanning the gap. The CDR3 loop is CASSGSGRDTEAFF. Here the CDR3 DNA reads TGTGCCAGCAGCGGATCGGGACGAGACACTGAAGCTTTCTTT.

Note on this clone: A read error may produce the germline difference seen at one junction end. The sample has other DNA sequences that encode this CDR3 too. The rearrangement links TRBV6-5 to TRBJ1-1; 7 positions agree with TRBD1. The CDR3 totals 13 residues. Germline assignment: CDR1 MNHEY and CDR2 SVGAGI. The DNA for the CDR3 is TGTGCAAGCACACCAGGGGGAGGGACTGAAGCTTTCTTT. Its protein is CASTPGGGTEAFF.

CDR3 coding DNA: TGTGCCACCAGTGCAGGAGCGGGGGGCCCGAGCTCCTACAATGAGCAGTTCTTC. This codes for CATSAGAGGPSSYNEQFF. This rearrangement joins TRBV24-1 to TRBJ2-1; 9 bases line up with TRBD2. This CDR3 spans 18 amino acids. The V segment lost 5 bases and the J segment 0 bases; nucleotides outside the gene matches: 10. The V gene's germline CDR1 is KGHDR and CDR2 SFDVKD.

The genes are TRBV2 and TRBJ2-7; maybe TRBD1 (7 bases). Germline lookup yields CDR1 SNHLY and CDR2 FYNNEI. There are 15 residues in the CDR3. Trimming removed 6 bases from V and 3 bases from J, with 18 bases in between. The CDR3 nucleotides read TGTGCCAGCAGGGAGGGGGCTAGCGCGAGCTACGAGCAGTACTTC. It translates to CASREGASASYEQYF.

CDR3 sequence (DNA): TGTGCCTGGAGTGACGGTCTAGCGGGGTTCACAGATACGCAGTATTTT. Protein sequence: CAWSDGLAGFTDTQYF. This chain connects TRBV30 to TRBJ2-3; 9 bases match TRBD2. The CDR3 runs to 16 residues. After removal of 1 base from V and 2 bases from J, the junction contained 7 bases not matched to a gene. The germline V gene has CDR1 GTSNPN and CDR2 SVGIG (reference sequence). The full variable domain, completed using reference TRBV30 and TRBJ2-3, is SQTIHQWPATLVQPVGSPLSLECTVEGTSNPNLYWYRQAAGRGLQLLFYSVGIGQISSEVPQNLSASRPQDRQFILSSKKLLLSDSGFYLCAWSDGLAGFTDTQYFGPGTRLTVL.

The chain recombines TRBV28 with TRBJ1-1; TRBD1 agrees at 10 bases. The CDR3 has 15 residues. Germline CDR1 reads MDHEN; CDR2 reads SYDVKM. Trimming at V came to 6 bases and at J to 6 bases, leaving 10 bases not matched to a gene. The DNA for the CDR3 is TGTGCCAGCAGAAATGGGGGACAGGGGAGGCCTGAAGCTTTCTTT. It encodes CASRNGGQGRPEAFF.

This rearrangement joins TRBV5-1 to TRBJ1-2; tentatively, D is TRBD1 (5 bases). Germline CDR1 reads SGHRS; CDR2 reads YFSETQ. Trimming removed 7 bases from V and 0 bases from J, with 13 bases in between. CDR3 size: 14 residues. The CDR3 bases are TGCGCCAGCTGGGATCCAGGGCCTAACTATGGCTACACCTTC. This translates into CASWDPGPNYGYTF.

V gene TRBV7-2 combines with J gene TRBJ1-6; D is uncertain. Between the trimmed V and J ends, which lost 4 bases and 9 bases, there was a span of 13 bases. From germline, CDR1 is SGHTA and CDR2 FQGNSA. This CDR3 spans 14 amino acids. The DNA of the CDR3 is TGTGCCAGCAGCTCGAGGACGGAGAGTTCACCCCTCCACTTT. It yields the protein CASSSRTESSPLHF. The full variable domain, in which reference TRBV7-2 and TRBJ1-6 provide the parts outside the CDR3, is GAGVSQSPSNKVTEKGKDVELRCDPISGHTALYWYRQSLGQGLEFLIYFQGNSAPDKSGLPSDRFSAERTGGSVSTLTIQRTQQEDSAVYLCASSSRTESSPLHFGNGTRLTVT.

The J gene is TRBJ1-1, the V gene TRBV19; D uncertain. This CDR3 comprises 12 residues. Per the germline V gene, CDR1 is LNHDA and CDR2 is SQIVND (reference sequence). Trimming cost V 0 bases and J 8 bases, with 7 bases left between them. CDR3 protein: CASSIDQSEAFF. The CDR3 DNA sequence: TGTGCCAGTAGTATAGATCAGTCAGAAGCTTTCTTT. The full variable domain, its missing parts supplied by reference TRBV19 and TRBJ1-1, is DGGITQSPKYLFRKEGQNVTLSCEQNLNHDAMYWYRQDPGQGLRLIYYSQIVNDFQKGDIAEGYSVSREKKESFPLTVTSAQKNPTAFYLCASSIDQSEAFFGQGTRLTVV.

CDR3 protein: CASSLEAYGAFF. The CDR3 DNA follows: TGTGCCAGCAGTTTGGAAGCCTATGGAGCTTTCTTT. The gene calls are TRBV6-6 and TRBJ1-1; D gene ambiguous. Germline values: CDR1 MNHNY, CDR2 SVGAGI (reference sequence). The CDR3 is made up of 12 amino acids. With 4 bases removed from V and 10 bases from J, the gap between germline ends came to 13 bases.

This clone was seen a single time. The chain recombines TRBV6-5 with TRBJ1-1, with 10 bases matching TRBD1. This CDR3 spans 16 amino acids. With 4 bases clipped from V and 4 bases from J, the junction kept 9 bases outside the gene matches. CDR1 is MNHEY, CDR2 SVGAGI, per germline. Here the CDR3 reads CASSSPRDRGTTEAFF. As DNA, the CDR3 is TGTGCCAGCAGTTCGCCGAGGGACAGGGGTACCACTGAAGCTTTCTTT.

The V call is TRBV30, the J call TRBJ1-2; D remains ambiguous. Trimming cost V 4 bases and J 4 bases, with 16 bases left between them. The germline gives CDR1 GTSNPN, CDR2 SVGIG (reference sequence). The CDR3 is 14 amino acids. CDR3 DNA sequence: TGTGCCTGGACCGAAGCGGGCGCGGGCTATGGCTACACCTTC. Its protein is CAWTEAGAGYGYTF.

This clone was picked up one time. This sequence joins TRBV25-1 and TRBJ1-1, with unresolved D. The CDR3 totals 14 residues. The V gene's germline CDR1 is MGHDK and CDR2 SYGVNS. V lost 0 bases to trimming and J lost 10 bases, with 15 bases between them. The CDR3 protein is CASSEYHMPLGAFF. DNA for the CDR3: TGTGCCAGCAGTGAATATCACATGCCTCTCGGAGCTTTCTTT.

This chain uses TRBV9 with TRBJ1-2; D is uncertain. The V end was cut by 4 bases, the J end by 0 bases, with 4 bases between. Per germline, CDR1 SGDLS and CDR2 YYNGEE. CDR3 length: 12 residues. The CDR3: CASSISNYGYTF. In DNA form, the CDR3 reads TGTGCCAGCAGCATCTCTAACTATGGCTACACCTTC.

CDR3 residues: CASSVLGDQNTEAFF. DNA of the CDR3: TGTGCCAGCAGCGTACTGGGGGACCAGAACACTGAAGCTTTCTTT. This rearrangement joins TRBV9 to TRBJ1-1, with D possibly TRBD1 on 5 matching bases. Trimming pared 1 base from V and 1 base from J, leaving 11 bases between. The CDR3 is made up of 15 amino acids. Germline V gives CDR1 SGDLS, CDR2 YYNGEE.